The clone carrying this T cell receptor beta chain was seen many times. No antigen is known for it. Beta-chain TCR CDR3 regions were amplified from RNA transcripts. Second-round multiplex PCR came after a first-round RT-PCR that employed HTBI primers. MiXCR was run by TCRdb on the multiplex PCR reads, yielding one entry per CDR3 protein. The sample consists of roughly 420,000 distinct CDR3 sequences, under 25% of them appearing once. Additional autoimmune diseases, uncontrolled infections, pregnancy or lactation disqualified patients. It was on clinical symptoms, serum thyroxine, TRAb, thyroid ultrasound and orbital computed tomography that diagnosis relied. This record comes from a study of Graves' ophthalmopathy and Graves' hyperthyroidism. Study-wide results and caveats: Blood also carried most expanded thyroid clonotypes exceeding 0.001 frequency.

V dropped 4 bases and J dropped 6 bases, with 12 bases sitting between them. This CDR3 region has 13 residues. The sequenced material came from peripheral blood. This chain joins TRBV12-3 or TRBV12-4 and TRBJ2-5, with a tentative D call TRBD2 (6 bases). This clonotype was obtained from a woman aged 18-35 years with stable Graves' hyperthyroidism. The DNA for the CDR3 is TGTGCCAGCAGTTCTGACGGGAGAAAGACCCAGTACTTC. It specifies CASSSDGRKTQYF.